These 4 T cell receptor beta chains came from one sample sequenced in a study of CD8+CD57+ T cells in acquired aplastic anemia. Only patients with CD8+CD57+ cell expansion on flow cytometry were chosen for sequencing. CDR3 and TCR beta VDJ profiling relied on a genomic DNA template. TCRdb re-called the reads through MiXCR, storing one row per CDR3 protein. The data show approximately 190,000 distinct CDR3 sequences, more than 45% seen once. The sequenced material came from sorted CD4+, CD8+, or CD8+CD57+ T cells (not recorded which) from PBMCs. The receptors here all came from a human donor with aplastic anemia.

The chain joins TRBV19 to TRBJ1-5; possible D gene TRBD1, 5 bases. CDR1 is LNHDA, CDR2 SQIVND, per germline (reference sequence). Between the trimmed V and J ends, which lost 3 bases and 3 bases, there was a span of 12 bases. There are 15 residues in the CDR3. The CDR3 DNA sequence: TGTGCCAGTAGTATCTCTCAGGGCTCCAATCAGCCCCAGCATTTT. Its protein product is CASSISQGSNQPQHF.

The J gene is TRBJ1-1, the V gene TRBV10-3; 7 nucleotides line up with TRBD1. Germline CDR1 reads ENHRY; CDR2 reads SYGVKD. The CDR3 loop spans 14 amino acids. V was clipped by 6 bases and J by 1 base; unmatched bases: 5. CDR3 coding DNA: TGTGCCATCAGCCCGACAGGGACGAACACTGAAGCTTTCTTT. It yields the protein CAISPTGTNTEAFF.

The rearrangement joins TRBV2 to TRBJ1-5; D remains unclear. CDR1 and CDR2 (germline): SNHLY, FYNNEI. Trimming took off 1 base at V and 6 bases at J, with 7 bases between the two ends. This CDR3 is 13 amino acids long. CDR3 sequence (DNA): TGTGCCAGCAGTGAAGAGTGGAGTCAGCCCCAGCATTTT. This encodes CASSEEWSQPQHF. Variable domain in full (rest from reference TRBV2 and TRBJ1-5): EPEVTQTPSHQVTQMGQEVILRCVPISNHLYFYWYRQILGQKVEFLVSFYNNEISEKSEIFDDQFSVERPDGSNFTLKIRSTKLEDSAMYFCASSEEWSQPQHFGDGTRLSIL.

The V and J genes are TRBV2 and TRBJ1-6; D is uncertain. V dropped 2 bases and J dropped 12 bases, with 5 bases sitting between them. The germline CDR1 and CDR2 sequences are SNHLY and FYNNEI. The CDR3 runs to 11 residues. Written as DNA, the CDR3 is TGTGCCAGCAGTGAATCATTACCCCTCCACTTT. Encoded protein: CASSESLPLHF.